This TCR beta chain was sequenced during a study of T cell responses to AZD1222 COVID-19 vaccine. Only in-frame clones appear in the TCRdb table, and some are missing; sequencing was by immunoSEQ multiplex PCR. The data contain around 200,000 clones, 90% to 95% of them singletons. Germline CDR1 reads PRHDT; CDR2 reads FYEKMQ (reference sequence). The CDR3 has 14 amino acids. V shed 0 bases, J shed 4 bases, and the junction held 2 bases outside the gene matches. The gene calls are TRBV13 and TRBJ2-7; the match to TRBD1 covers 8 bases. Sequences were derived from peripheral blood, sampled 28 days after the second dose of the MenACWY control vaccine. This TCR was recovered from an adult who received the MenACWY meningococcal vaccine as a control. The CDR3 loop reads CASSLGTGEYEQYF. The DNA of the CDR3 is TGTGCCAGCAGCTTAGGGACAGGGGAGTACGAGCAGTACTTC.